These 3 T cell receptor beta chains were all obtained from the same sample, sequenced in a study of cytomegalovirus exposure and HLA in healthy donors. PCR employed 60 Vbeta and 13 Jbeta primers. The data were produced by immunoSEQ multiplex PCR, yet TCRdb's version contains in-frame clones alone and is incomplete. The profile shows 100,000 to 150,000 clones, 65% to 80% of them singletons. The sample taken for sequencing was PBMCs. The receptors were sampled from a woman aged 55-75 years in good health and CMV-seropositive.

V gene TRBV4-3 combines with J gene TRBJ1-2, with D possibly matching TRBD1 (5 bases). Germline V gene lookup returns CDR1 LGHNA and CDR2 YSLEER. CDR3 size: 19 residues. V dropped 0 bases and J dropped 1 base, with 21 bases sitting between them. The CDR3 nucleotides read TGCGCCAGCAGCCAAGATGGGTTTGGCGGGGCCGCCGGTAACTATGGCTACACCTTC. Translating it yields CASSQDGFGGAAGNYGYTF.

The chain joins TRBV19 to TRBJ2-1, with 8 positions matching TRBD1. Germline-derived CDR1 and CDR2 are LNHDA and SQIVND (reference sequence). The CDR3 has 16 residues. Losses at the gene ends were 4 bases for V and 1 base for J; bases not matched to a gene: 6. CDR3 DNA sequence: TGTGCCAGTAGTAGACGGACAGGGCAATCCTACAATGAGCAGTTCTTC. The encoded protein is CASSRRTGQSYNEQFF. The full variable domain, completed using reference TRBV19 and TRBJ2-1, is DGGITQSPKYLFRKEGQNVTLSCEQNLNHDAMYWYRQDPGQGLRLIYYSQIVNDFQKGDIAEGYSVSREKKESFPLTVTSAQKNPTAFYLCASSRRTGQSYNEQFFGPGTRLTVL.

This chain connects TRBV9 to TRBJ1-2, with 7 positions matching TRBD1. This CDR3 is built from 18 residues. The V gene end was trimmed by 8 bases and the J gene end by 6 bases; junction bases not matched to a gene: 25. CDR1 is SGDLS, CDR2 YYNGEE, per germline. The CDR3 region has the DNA TGTGCCAGTTCACCCGCTAGATGGGACAGTTTTAAAGAAGATGGCTACACCTTC. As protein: CASSPARWDSFKEDGYTF.